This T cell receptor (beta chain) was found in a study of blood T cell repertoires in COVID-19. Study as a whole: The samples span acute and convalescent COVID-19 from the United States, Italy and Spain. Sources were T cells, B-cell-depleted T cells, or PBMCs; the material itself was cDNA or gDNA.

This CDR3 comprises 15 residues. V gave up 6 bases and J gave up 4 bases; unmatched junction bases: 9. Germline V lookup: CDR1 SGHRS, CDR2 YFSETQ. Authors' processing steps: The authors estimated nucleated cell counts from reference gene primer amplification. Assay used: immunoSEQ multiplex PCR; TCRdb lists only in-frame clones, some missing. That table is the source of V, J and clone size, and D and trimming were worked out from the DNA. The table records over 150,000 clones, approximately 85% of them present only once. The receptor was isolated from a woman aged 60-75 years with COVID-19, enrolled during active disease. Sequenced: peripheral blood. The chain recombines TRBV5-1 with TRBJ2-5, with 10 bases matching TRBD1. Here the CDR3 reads CASKYGTGDVETQYF. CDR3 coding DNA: TGCGCCAGCAAGTACGGGACAGGGGATGTAGAGACCCAGTACTTC.